This T cell receptor beta chain was sequenced for a study of shared clonotypes between healthy human individuals. Whole-study findings and limits: Naive subsets tended to show greater estimated richness than memory subsets. Genetic and exposure-history diversity was limited by the few donors.

Assay execution took place at the deep level. Method: immunoSEQ multiplex PCR; TCRdb's copy keeps in-frame clones and lacks some. This table has 800,000 to 1,200,000 clones, approximately 80% appearing once. For this clone: The antigen is undetermined.

V was shortened by 4 bases and J by 3 bases, with 4 bases between the two germline ends. Germline V gene lookup returns CDR1 MGHDK and CDR2 SYGVNS. The CDR3 runs 12 residues. The sequenced material came from memory CD4+ T cells from PBMCs. Stated subset: CD45RA-negative fraction. The chain joins TRBV25-1 to TRBJ1-5; D remains ambiguous. This clonotype was sampled from a man between 18 and 29 years old in good health. Some clones in this sample may be carry-over from other donors' samples. In nucleotides, the CDR3 is TGTGCCAGCAGTGGACCCAATCAGCCCCAGCATTTT. It is translated as CASSGPNQPQHF.